One and the same sample provided the 14 T cell receptor beta chains below, sequenced in a study of response to subunit inactivated influenza vaccine (dated by TCRdb to between 2018 and 2020). Libraries were built with RT-PCR. Sequencing relied on an Illumina HiSeq 2500. Using fastp at Q25 and MiXCR, TCRdb reprocessed the public reads and kept productive beta chains. Each CDR3 protein gets just one entry, which takes the most common genes and DNA from the rows behind it. The table for this sample lists around 180,000 distinct CDR3 sequences; around 9.2% of them were counted only once. The ten largest clones add up to about 11% of the sample. The sequenced sample was non-naive T cells sorted from PBMCs, obtained on the day of vaccination. The sample's cell subset or site label is to be understood as: memory T cell fraction. Receptor source: a man aged 50 or older who received an inactivated influenza vaccine. Donor details come from another sample of the same person, matched by shared clones.

The chain's CDR3 is CASRWDSTNTGELFF. The DNA for the CDR3 is TGTGCCAGCAGATGGGACAGCACGAACACCGGGGAGCTGTTTTTT. The chain uses TRBV6-1 and TRBJ2-2; 7 positions agree with TRBD1. Germline values: CDR1 MNHNS, CDR2 SASEGT. Trimming took 6 bases from V and 0 from J; bases not matched to a gene: 4. CDR3 length: 15 amino acids.

This clonotype was seen repeatedly, ten times or more. The chain joins TRBV5-1 to TRBJ1-3, with D perhaps matching TRBD1 (6 bases). Trimming pared 0 bases from V and 7 bases from J, leaving 17 bases between. The V gene's germline CDR1 is SGHRS and CDR2 YFSETQ. The CDR3 is 16 amino acids. Here the CDR3 DNA reads TGCGCCAGCAGCTTGGAACTCAGCGGGACAAGTAACACCATATATTTT. Amino acid sequence: CASSLELSGTSNTIYF.

This clonotype was counted a few times. This chain joins TRBV12-3 or TRBV12-4 and TRBJ2-2; perhaps TRBD2 as D (6 bases). This CDR3 contains 15 residues. V lost 3 bases and J 0 bases, leaving 8 bases between the germline ends. The CDR3 nucleotides are TGTGCCAGCAGTTTTGCGGGGTCGAACACCGGGGAGCTGTTTTTT. Translating it yields CASSFAGSNTGELFF.

There are many counts of this clonotype. The chain couples TRBV29-1 to TRBJ2-3; unclear D gene. Germline V gives CDR1 SQVTM, CDR2 ANQGSEA. This CDR3 is built from 13 residues. V was clipped by 3 bases and J by 9 bases, with 16 bases between them. CDR3 loop: CSVERPTLRTQYF. The CDR3 nucleotides are TGCAGCGTTGAGAGGCCCACTCTGAGGACGCAGTATTTT.

This clonotype has more than one count but fewer than ten. J is TRBJ2-1 and V is TRBV24-1; TRBD2 matches 13 bases. V shed 4 bases and J 0 bases; nucleotides not matched to a gene: 2. CDR3 length: 17 amino acids. Germline V gene sequence: CDR1 KGHDR, CDR2 SFDVKD. The CDR3 protein is CATSDGLAGVSYNEQFF. For the CDR3, the DNA is TGTGCCACCAGTGACGGACTAGCGGGAGTCTCCTACAATGAGCAGTTCTTC.

This chain connects TRBV27 to TRBJ1-5; D may be TRBD1 (5 bases). This CDR3 has 15 amino acids. The germline V gene has CDR1 MNHEY and CDR2 SMNVEV (reference sequence). V lost 2 bases to trimming and J lost 4 bases, with 12 bases between them. Here the CDR3 DNA reads TGTGCCAGCAGTTTAACTCGGGGGGGAAATCAGCCCCAGCATTTT. As protein: CASSLTRGGNQPQHF.

J is TRBJ2-1 and V is TRBV28; 9 nucleotides align to TRBD1. Germline CDR1 MDHEN, CDR2 SYDVKM. Trimming at V came to 5 bases and at J to 2 bases, leaving 4 bases not matched to a gene. The CDR3 totals 15 residues. CDR3 protein: CASSTGTGPYNEQFF. Here the CDR3 DNA reads TGTGCCAGCAGTACAGGGACAGGGCCCTACAATGAGCAGTTCTTC.

This clonotype was counted a few times. The chain uses TRBV2 and TRBJ2-5; 8 bases are a match to TRBD2. Trimming removed 2 bases from V and 2 bases from J; junction bases left unmatched: 10. CDR1 is SNHLY, CDR2 FYNNEI, per germline. There are 17 residues in the CDR3. CDR3 residues: CASSEPAWREEQETQYF. The CDR3 nucleotides read TGTGCCAGCAGTGAACCAGCCTGGCGGGAGGAACAAGAGACCCAGTACTTC.

This clonotype has more than one count but fewer than ten. J is TRBJ2-7 and V is TRBV7-2; TRBD2 might be the D (6 bases). CDR1 is SGHTA, CDR2 FQGNSA, per germline. Trimming took 3 bases from V and 1 from J, leaving 16 bases between them. This CDR3 spans 16 amino acids. The CDR3 spells CASSFGYGRGSYEQYF. Written as DNA, the CDR3 is TGTGCCAGCAGCTTCGGGTACGGGAGAGGATCCTACGAGCAGTACTTC.

This clonotype was seen a few times. The chain has TRBV29-1 and TRBJ2-1, with D unresolved. V was shortened by 6 bases and J by 8 bases, with 11 bases between the two germline ends. There are 11 residues in the CDR3. Germline loops: CDR1 SQVTM, CDR2 ANQGSEA. DNA of the CDR3: TGCAGCGTCGGGTTTGGGGATGAGCAGTTCTTC. Its protein product is CSVGFGDEQFF.

The sample holds a few counts of this clonotype. Here the CDR3 DNA reads TGTGCCACCAGATGGGGGGCAGGGTCCGCGGGGCGGGTAAACATTCAGTACTTC. It is translated as CATRWGAGSAGRVNIQYF. The chain is built from TRBV24-1 and TRBJ2-4; D may be TRBD1 or TRBD2 (6 bases each). Germline V gives CDR1 KGHDR, CDR2 SFDVKD. This CDR3 region has 18 residues. V lost 7 bases and J 6 bases, leaving 27 bases between the germline ends.

A few counts support this clonotype. The chain employs TRBV20-1 and TRBJ2-5; D is possibly TRBD2 (6 bases). With 0 bases removed from V and 0 bases from J, the gap between germline ends came to 11 bases. This CDR3 comprises 15 residues. The germline CDR1 and CDR2 sequences are DFQATT and SNEGSKA (reference sequence). For the CDR3, the DNA is TGCAGTGCTAGAGAGGGGGGTTCGTACCAAGAGACCCAGTACTTC. This sequence encodes CSAREGGSYQETQYF.

The chain couples TRBV7-2 to TRBJ2-7, with 8 bases aligning to TRBD1. Per germline, CDR1 SGHTA and CDR2 FQGNSA. Trimming removed 4 bases from V and 6 bases from J; junction bases left unmatched: 8. The CDR3 spans 14 residues. The CDR3 DNA is TGTGCCAGCAGCTATTCTACAGGGGGGTCCGAGCAGTACTTC. Protein: CASSYSTGGSEQYF. Looking up the rest from reference TRBV7-2 and TRBJ2-7 gives the full variable domain: GAGVSQSPSNKVTEKGKDVELRCDPISGHTALYWYRQSLGQGLEFLIYFQGNSAPDKSGLPSDRFSAERTGGSVSTLTIQRTQQEDSAVYLCASSYSTGGSEQYFGPGTRLTVT.

The chain combines TRBV7-3 with TRBJ1-1; a possible D gene is TRBD1 (5 bases). Germline V gene lookup returns CDR1 SGHTA and CDR2 FQGTGA. Trimming shortened V by 5 bases and J by 1 base, and 14 bases separated the two germline ends. This CDR3 contains 15 residues. The CDR3: CASSPAGGENTEAFF. The CDR3 DNA is TGTGCCAGCAGCCCGGCGGGGGGGGAGAACACTGAAGCTTTCTTT.